These 12 T cell receptor beta chains originate from one sample sequenced in a study of identical twins. MiXCR was run by TCRdb on the 5' RACE reads, yielding one entry per CDR3 protein. The data show around 480,000 distinct CDR3 sequences, 13% to 15% seen once. The sample was also linked to a second study, of yellow fever vaccine responses in identical twins.

Sequenced: CD4+ T cells sorted from blood. These receptors came from a young woman in good health.

The table lists this clonotype with many counts. The chain employs TRBV12-3 or TRBV12-4 and TRBJ2-5; the D gene could be TRBD1 or TRBD2 (5 bases each). This CDR3 region has 14 residues. With 8 bases removed from V and 4 bases from J, the gap between germline ends came to 17 bases. CDR3 DNA sequence: TGTGCCAGCTCCCCCTCGGGTGGGGGAGAGACCCAGTACTTC. It codes for CASSPSGGGETQYF.

V is TRBV7-8 and J is TRBJ2-5; the D gene is possibly TRBD1 (5 bases). The V gene lost 5 bases and the J gene lost 2 bases, with 12 bases spanning the gap. Germline V CDR1 and CDR2: SGHVS, FQNEAQ. CDR3 length: 14 residues. The CDR3, as DNA: TGTGCCAGCAGCCAACCCCCAGGGCAAGAGACCCAGTACTTC. It specifies CASSQPPGQETQYF.

The V and J genes are TRBV4-1 and TRBJ2-7; possibly TRBD1 for D (5 bases). The CDR3 consists of 14 residues. V was shortened by 1 base and J by 5 bases, with 12 bases between the two germline ends. Germline CDR1 reads MGHRA; CDR2 reads YSYEKL. The chain's CDR3 is CASSQGLRAHEQYF. For the CDR3, the DNA is TGCGCCAGCAGCCAAGGTCTCAGGGCCCACGAGCAGTACTTC.

The rearrangement links TRBV5-1 to TRBJ2-5; possible D gene TRBD2, 6 bases. CDR3 length: 15 residues. Between the trimmed V and J ends, which lost 3 bases and 0 bases, there was a span of 12 bases. Germline-derived CDR1 and CDR2 are SGHRS and YFSETQ. The CDR3: CASSSGGGYQETQYF. CDR3 sequence (DNA): TGCGCCAGCAGCTCTGGTGGGGGGTACCAAGAGACCCAGTACTTC.

This clonotype came up a few times. The V call is TRBV10-1, the J call TRBJ2-7; 10 bases match TRBD2. This CDR3 comprises 13 residues. The V segment lost 6 bases and the J segment 5 bases; nucleotides outside the gene matches: 4. CDR1 and CDR2 from the germline V gene are WNHNN and SYGVQD (reference sequence). The CDR3 nucleotides are TGCGCCAGCAGGTCTAGCGGGAGTCACGAGCAGTACTTC. Translating gives CASRSSGSHEQYF.

V is TRBV7-9 and J is TRBJ2-3, with D maybe TRBD2 (5 bases). V was trimmed by 8 bases and J by 7 bases, leaving 10 bases between them. Germline CDR1 and CDR2: SEHNR and FQNEAQ (reference sequence). This CDR3 contains 11 residues. The DNA of the CDR3 is TGTGCCAGCCTACGGGGAAATACGCAGTATTTT. As protein: CASLRGNTQYF.

This sequence joins TRBV24-1 and TRBJ2-5; no reliable D call. The CDR3 consists of 15 residues. Trimming left V 3 bases short and J 3 bases short, with 13 bases between. CDR1 is KGHDR, CDR2 SFDVKD, per germline. The CDR3, as DNA: TGTGCCACCAGTGATCCCCGGACCACGAAAGAGACCCAGTACTTC. This sequence encodes CATSDPRTTKETQYF.

This clonotype occurred a few times. The gene calls are TRBV19 and TRBJ2-5; the match to TRBD1 covers 11 bases. The germline V gene has CDR1 LNHDA and CDR2 SQIVND (reference sequence). The CDR3 runs to 15 residues. Losses at the gene ends were 5 bases for V and 1 base for J; bases not matched to a gene: 3. The CDR3 DNA sequence: TGTGCCAGTAGTGCGGGACAGGGGGTCCAAGAGACCCAGTACTTC. This sequence encodes CASSAGQGVQETQYF.

The rearrangement links TRBV3-1 to TRBJ2-1; D possibly corresponds to TRBD2 (7 bases). Between the trimmed V and J ends, which lost 1 base and 3 bases, there was a span of 10 bases. The CDR3 loop spans 15 amino acids. CDR1 and CDR2 from the germline V gene are LGHDT and YNNKEL (reference sequence). CDR3 amino acids: CASSQGRGRYNEQFF. The CDR3 nucleotides read TGTGCCAGCAGCCAAGGGCGGGGGCGCTACAATGAGCAGTTCTTC.

The chain carries TRBV4-1 and TRBJ1-4; unclear D gene. The CDR3 is 16 amino acids. The germline V gene encodes CDR1 MGHRA and CDR2 YSYEKL. Trimming stripped 0 bases from V and 5 bases from J, with 13 bases between. The CDR3 spells CASSQDAPGRNEKLFF. Written as DNA, the CDR3 is TGCGCCAGCAGCCAAGATGCCCCAGGACGAAATGAAAAACTGTTTTTT.

The chain combines TRBV18 with TRBJ2-1, with TRBD2 matching over 7 bases. This CDR3 comprises 15 residues. The ends lost 0 bases at V and 2 bases at J; junction bases unmatched: 1. Germline CDR1 and CDR2: KGHSH and LQKENI. CDR3 sequence (DNA): TGTGCCAGCTCACCACCTGCGGGAGCCTACAATGAGCAGTTCTTC. Its translation: CASSPPAGAYNEQFF.

This chain joins TRBV5-1 and TRBJ2-3, with 7 bases that match TRBD2. Per germline, CDR1 SGHRS and CDR2 YFSETQ. The ends lost 0 bases at V and 6 bases at J; junction bases unmatched: 4. CDR3 length: 14 amino acids. The CDR3 DNA reads as TGCGCCAGCAGCTTGGGGTCTAGCGGCGATACGCAGTATTTT. Translated: CASSLGSSGDTQYF.